Shown below are 13 T cell receptor beta chains from a single sample sequenced in a study of lymphopenia after photon versus proton radiotherapy. Libraries were prepared by immunoSEQ multiplex PCR; TCRdb keeps only in-frame clonotypes and omits some of them. Of around 17,000 clones in the sample, around 84% were seen once. The source material was peripheral blood, sampled from a patient treated with proton-based radiotherapy. Receptors were obtained from a man between 65 and 80 years old with pancreatic cancer.

This chain connects TRBV5-4 to TRBJ2-7; D not certain. There are 14 residues in the CDR3. Trimming took off 5 bases at V and 1 base at J, with 13 bases between the two ends. Germline V gene data show CDR1 as SGHNT and CDR2 as YYREEE (reference sequence). CDR3 nucleotides: TGTGCCAGCAGTTATTCTCTAGATTCCTACGAGCAGTACTTC. It translates to CASSYSLDSYEQYF.

The CDR3 region is CASSSIGGFLNTEAFF. CDR3 DNA: TGTGCCAGTAGTAGCATTGGCGGTTTTTTGAACACTGAAGCTTTCTTT. V usage is TRBV19 and J usage is TRBJ1-1; no clear D gene. Trimming stripped 4 bases from V and 0 bases from J, with 15 bases between. The CDR3 covers 16 residues. Germline values: CDR1 LNHDA, CDR2 SQIVND (reference sequence).

Concerning this clone itself: Compared with germline, one end of the junction differs, possibly owing to a read error. The chain recombines TRBV13 with TRBJ2-5; no firm D call. This CDR3 is 11 amino acids long. Germline V gives CDR1 PRHDT, CDR2 FYEKMQ (reference sequence). The DNA for the CDR3 is TGTGCCAGCAGCTCAGGTGGCGTCCCGGACTTC. This codes for CASSSGGVPDF. The full variable domain, its missing parts supplied by reference TRBV13 and TRBJ2-5, is AAGVIQSPRHLIKEKRETATLKCYPIPRHDTVYWYQQGPGQDPQFLISFYEKMQSDKGSIPDRFSAQQFSDYHSELNMSSLELGDSALYFCASSSGGVPDFGPGTRLLVL.

The chain carries TRBV18 and TRBJ1-1; the D gene is possibly TRBD1 (5 bases). The CDR3 length is 15 residues. Trimming stripped 4 bases from V and 1 base from J, with 13 bases between. CDR1 and CDR2 from the germline V gene are KGHSH and LQKENI. The CDR3 sequence: CASSLRGGTNTEAFF. Here the CDR3 DNA reads TGTGCCAGCTCACTTAGGGGTGGCACGAACACTGAAGCTTTCTTT.

CDR3 bases: TGTGCCAGCAGTTACTCCGGGACTAGCGGCCAAGAGACCCAGTACTTC. This sequence encodes CASSYSGTSGQETQYF. The rearrangement joins TRBV6-5 to TRBJ2-5, with 11 positions matching TRBD2. V was clipped by 0 bases and J by 1 base; unmatched bases: 1. The CDR3 runs to 16 residues. Germline CDR1 is MNHEY and CDR2 is SVGAGI.

This clone was counted once. The chain carries TRBV19 and TRBJ2-5, with D hard to call. CDR3 length: 17 amino acids. Germline CDR1 reads LNHDA; CDR2 reads SQIVND (reference sequence). Trimming pared 5 bases from V and 2 bases from J, leaving 21 bases between. This CDR3 is CASSADGNLVGQETQYF. In DNA, the CDR3 is TGTGCCAGTAGTGCGGACGGCAACCTAGTGGGGCAAGAGACCCAGTACTTC.

The chain employs TRBV18 and TRBJ1-1, with D hard to call. There are 14 residues in the CDR3. Germline V gene data show CDR1 as KGHSH and CDR2 as LQKENI. Trimming took off 1 base at V and 5 bases at J, with 11 bases between the two ends. This CDR3 is CASSPLEGDTEAFF. The CDR3 nucleotides read TGTGCCAGCTCACCACTTGAGGGAGATACTGAAGCTTTCTTT. Combining the CDR3 with reference TRBV18 and TRBJ1-1 gives the whole variable domain NAGVMQNPRHLVRRRGQEARLRCSPMKGHSHVYWYRQLPEEGLKFMVYLQKENIIDESGMPKERFSAEFPKEGPSILRIQQVVRGDSAAYFCASSPLEGDTEAFFGQGTRLTVV.

The chain uses TRBV10-1 and TRBJ1-4; the D is unclear. CDR1 and CDR2 (germline): WNHNN, SYGVQD (reference sequence). V lost 3 bases to trimming and J lost 7 bases, with 12 bases between them. The CDR3 spans 14 residues. The CDR3 region has the DNA TGCGCCAGCAGTGAATCGGGAGGGAGTGAAAAACTGTTTTTT. Amino acid sequence: CASSESGGSEKLFF.

J is TRBJ1-5 and V is TRBV19; 7 nucleotides agree with TRBD1. The CDR3 runs 15 residues. The V gene end was trimmed by 7 bases and the J gene end by 7 bases; junction bases not matched to a gene: 13. Germline V gives CDR1 LNHDA, CDR2 SQIVND (reference sequence). CDR3 protein: CASNTPTGATQPQHF. The CDR3 nucleotides are TGTGCCAGTAACACCCCTACAGGGGCTACACAGCCCCAGCATTTT.

The chain combines TRBV10-3 with TRBJ1-6; 8 nucleotides agree with TRBD1. The CDR3 extends over 17 amino acids. Germline CDR1 and CDR2: ENHRY and SYGVKD. The J segment lost 9 bases and the V segment lost 5 bases, leaving 15 bases of the junction unmatched. CDR3 loop: CAISNQQPGQGGSPLHF. In DNA, the CDR3 is TGTGCCATCAGTAACCAACAACCCGGACAGGGTGGTTCACCCCTCCACTTT.

The CDR3 spells CAWSVPGAQPQHF. The CDR3 region has the DNA TGTGCCTGGAGTGTACCAGGGGCTCAGCCCCAGCATTTT. The rearrangement links TRBV30 to TRBJ1-5; D may be TRBD1 (6 bases). CDR1 and CDR2 from the germline V gene are GTSNPN and SVGIG (reference sequence). V was trimmed by 0 bases and J by 6 bases, leaving 9 bases between them. CDR3 length: 13 amino acids.

This chain uses TRBV19 with TRBJ2-1; 10 bases fit TRBD2. Germline CDR1 is LNHDA and CDR2 is SQIVND (reference sequence). With 4 bases clipped from V and 4 bases from J, the junction kept 4 bases outside the gene matches. The CDR3 extends over 15 amino acids. The CDR3: CASSTLAGAYNEQFF. The CDR3 DNA follows: TGTGCCAGTAGTACCCTAGCGGGAGCTTACAATGAGCAGTTCTTC.

The chain has TRBV18 and TRBJ1-1, with D unclear. Germline values: CDR1 KGHSH, CDR2 LQKENI. The CDR3 contains 11 residues. Deletions cut 10 bases from V and 6 bases from J, with 12 bases between. The CDR3: CATDLGPEAFF. CDR3 coding DNA: TGTGCCACCGACCTAGGCCCTGAAGCTTTCTTT.